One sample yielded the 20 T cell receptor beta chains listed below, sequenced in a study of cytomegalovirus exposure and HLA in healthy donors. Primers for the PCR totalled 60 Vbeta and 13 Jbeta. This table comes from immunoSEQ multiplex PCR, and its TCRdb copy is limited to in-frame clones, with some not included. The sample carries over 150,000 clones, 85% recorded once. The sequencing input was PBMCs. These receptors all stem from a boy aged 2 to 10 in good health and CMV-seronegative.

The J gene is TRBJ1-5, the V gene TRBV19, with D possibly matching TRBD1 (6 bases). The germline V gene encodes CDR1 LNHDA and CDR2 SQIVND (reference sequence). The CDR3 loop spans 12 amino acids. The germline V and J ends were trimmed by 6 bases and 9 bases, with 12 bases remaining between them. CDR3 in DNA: TGTGCCAGTAGACAGGGCCCTCGGCCCCAGCATTTT. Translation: CASRQGPRPQHF.

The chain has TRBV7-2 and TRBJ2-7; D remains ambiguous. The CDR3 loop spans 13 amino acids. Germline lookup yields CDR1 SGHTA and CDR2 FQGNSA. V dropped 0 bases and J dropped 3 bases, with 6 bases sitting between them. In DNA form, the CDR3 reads TGTGCCAGCAGCTTAGCGTCCAACTACGAGCAGTACTTC. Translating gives CASSLASNYEQYF. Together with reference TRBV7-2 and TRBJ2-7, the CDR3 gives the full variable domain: GAGVSQSPSNKVTEKGKDVELRCDPISGHTALYWYRQSLGQGLEFLIYFQGNSAPDKSGLPSDRFSAERTGGSVSTLTIQRTQQEDSAVYLCASSLASNYEQYFGPGTRLTVT.

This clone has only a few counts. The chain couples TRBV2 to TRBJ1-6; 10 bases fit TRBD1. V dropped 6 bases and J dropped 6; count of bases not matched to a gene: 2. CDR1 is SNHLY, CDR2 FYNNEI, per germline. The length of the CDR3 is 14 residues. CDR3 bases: TGTGCCAGCAGGGGACAGGGGTCTAATTCACCCCTCCACTTT. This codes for CASRGQGSNSPLHF.

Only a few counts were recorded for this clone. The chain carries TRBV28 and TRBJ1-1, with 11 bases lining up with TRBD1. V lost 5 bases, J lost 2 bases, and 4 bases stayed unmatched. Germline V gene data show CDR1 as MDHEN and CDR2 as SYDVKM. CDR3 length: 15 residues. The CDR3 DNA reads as TGTGCCAGCAGTCCCCGGACAGGGGGCAACACTGAAGCTTTCTTT. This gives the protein CASSPRTGGNTEAFF.

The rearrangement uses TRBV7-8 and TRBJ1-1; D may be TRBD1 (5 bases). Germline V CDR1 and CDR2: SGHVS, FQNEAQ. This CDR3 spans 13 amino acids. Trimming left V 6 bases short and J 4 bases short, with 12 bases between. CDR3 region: CASRQSGGTEAFF. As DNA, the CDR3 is TGTGCCAGCAGACAATCGGGGGGCACTGAAGCTTTCTTT.

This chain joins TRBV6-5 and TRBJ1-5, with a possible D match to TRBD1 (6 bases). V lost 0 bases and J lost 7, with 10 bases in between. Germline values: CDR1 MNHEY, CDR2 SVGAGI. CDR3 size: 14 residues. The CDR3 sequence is CASSYSMGAQPQHF. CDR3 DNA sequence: TGTGCCAGCAGTTACTCGATGGGGGCACAGCCCCAGCATTTT.

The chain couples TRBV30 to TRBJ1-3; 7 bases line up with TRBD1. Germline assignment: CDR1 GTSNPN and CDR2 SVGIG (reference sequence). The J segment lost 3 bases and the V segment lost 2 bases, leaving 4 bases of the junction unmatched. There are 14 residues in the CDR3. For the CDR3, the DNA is TGTGCCTGGAGTCCCGACAGGGTTGGAAACACCATATATTTT. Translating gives CAWSPDRVGNTIYF.

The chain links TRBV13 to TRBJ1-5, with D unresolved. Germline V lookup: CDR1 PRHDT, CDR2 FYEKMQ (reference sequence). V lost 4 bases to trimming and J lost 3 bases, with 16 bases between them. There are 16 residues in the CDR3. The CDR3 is CASSYGVPRFNQPQHF. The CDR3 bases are TGTGCCAGCAGCTACGGTGTCCCACGGTTCAATCAGCCCCAGCATTTT.

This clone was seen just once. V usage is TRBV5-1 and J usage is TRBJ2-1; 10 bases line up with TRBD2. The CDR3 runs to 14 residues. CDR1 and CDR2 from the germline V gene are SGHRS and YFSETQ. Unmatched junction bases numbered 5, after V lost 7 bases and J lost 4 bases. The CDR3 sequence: CASQTSGQYNEQFF. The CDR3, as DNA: TGCGCCAGCCAGACTAGCGGGCAGTACAATGAGCAGTTCTTC.

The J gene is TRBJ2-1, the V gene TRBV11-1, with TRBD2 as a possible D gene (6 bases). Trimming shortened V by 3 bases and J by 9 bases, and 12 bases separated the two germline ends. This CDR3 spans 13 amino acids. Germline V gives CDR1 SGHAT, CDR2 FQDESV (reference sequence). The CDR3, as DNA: TGTGCCAGCAGCTTCTGGGGGGACCCTGAGCAGTTCTTC. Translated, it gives CASSFWGDPEQFF. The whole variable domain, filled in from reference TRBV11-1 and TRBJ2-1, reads EAEVAQSPRYKITEKSQAVAFWCDPISGHATLYWYRQILGQGPELLVQFQDESVVDDSQLPKDRFSAERLKGVDSTLKIQPAELGDSAMYLCASSFWGDPEQFFGPGTRLTVL.

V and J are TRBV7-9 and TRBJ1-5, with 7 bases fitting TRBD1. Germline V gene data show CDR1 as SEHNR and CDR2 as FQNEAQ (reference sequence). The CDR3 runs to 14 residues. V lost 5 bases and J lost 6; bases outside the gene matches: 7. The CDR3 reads CASSRAAGGQPQHF. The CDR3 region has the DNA TGTGCCAGCAGCCGTGCCGCAGGGGGTCAGCCCCAGCATTTT.

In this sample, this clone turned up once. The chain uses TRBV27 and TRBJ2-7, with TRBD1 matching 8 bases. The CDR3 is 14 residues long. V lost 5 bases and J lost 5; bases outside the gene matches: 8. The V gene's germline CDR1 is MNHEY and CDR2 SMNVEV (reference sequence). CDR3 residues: CASSHGAGGNEQYF. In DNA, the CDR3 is TGTGCCAGCAGTCATGGGGCAGGGGGCAACGAGCAGTACTTC.

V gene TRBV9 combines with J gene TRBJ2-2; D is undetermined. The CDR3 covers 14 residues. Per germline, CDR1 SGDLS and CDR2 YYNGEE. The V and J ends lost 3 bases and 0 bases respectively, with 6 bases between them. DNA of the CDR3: TGTGCCAGCAGCGGCGGAGCGAACACCGGGGAGCTGTTTTTT. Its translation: CASSGGANTGELFF.

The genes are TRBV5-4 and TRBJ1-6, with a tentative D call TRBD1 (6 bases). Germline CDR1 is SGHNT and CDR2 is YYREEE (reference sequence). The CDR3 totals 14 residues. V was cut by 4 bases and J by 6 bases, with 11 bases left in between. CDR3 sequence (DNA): TGTGCCAGCAGCCCGACAGGACCTAATTCACCCCTCCACTTT. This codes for CASSPTGPNSPLHF.

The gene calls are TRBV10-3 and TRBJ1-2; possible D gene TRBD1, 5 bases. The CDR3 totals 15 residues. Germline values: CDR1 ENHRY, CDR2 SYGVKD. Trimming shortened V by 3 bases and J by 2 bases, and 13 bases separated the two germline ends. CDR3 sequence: CAISESGRANYGYTF. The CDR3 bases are TGTGCCATCAGTGAAAGTGGCAGGGCAAACTATGGCTACACCTTC.

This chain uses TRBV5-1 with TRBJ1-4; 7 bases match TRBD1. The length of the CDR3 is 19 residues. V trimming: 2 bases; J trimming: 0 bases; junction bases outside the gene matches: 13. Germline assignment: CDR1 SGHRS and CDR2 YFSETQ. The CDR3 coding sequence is TGCGCCAGCAGCTTAGCCCCAGGGGGGATAGGTGCAACTAATGAAAAACTGTTTTTT. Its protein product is CASSLAPGGIGATNEKLFF.

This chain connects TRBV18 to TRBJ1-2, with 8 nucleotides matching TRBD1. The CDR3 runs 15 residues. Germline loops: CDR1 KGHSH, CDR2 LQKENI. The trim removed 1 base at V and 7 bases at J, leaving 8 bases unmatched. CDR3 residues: CASSPLGQGHGGYTF. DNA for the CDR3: TGTGCCAGCTCACCACTTGGACAGGGTCATGGTGGCTACACCTTC.

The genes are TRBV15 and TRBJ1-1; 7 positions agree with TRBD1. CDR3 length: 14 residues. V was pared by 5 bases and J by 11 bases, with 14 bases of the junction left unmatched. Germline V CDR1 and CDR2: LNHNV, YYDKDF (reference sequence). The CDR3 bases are TGTGCCACCAGCGGGACACAGGGGAAAGGGGAGGCTTTCTTT. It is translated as CATSGTQGKGEAFF.

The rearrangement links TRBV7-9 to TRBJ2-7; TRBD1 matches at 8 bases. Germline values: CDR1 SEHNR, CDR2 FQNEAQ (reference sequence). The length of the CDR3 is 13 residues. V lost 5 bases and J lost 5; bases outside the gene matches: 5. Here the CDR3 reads CASSRTGRHEQYF. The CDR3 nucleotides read TGTGCCAGCAGCCGGACAGGGCGCCACGAGCAGTACTTC.

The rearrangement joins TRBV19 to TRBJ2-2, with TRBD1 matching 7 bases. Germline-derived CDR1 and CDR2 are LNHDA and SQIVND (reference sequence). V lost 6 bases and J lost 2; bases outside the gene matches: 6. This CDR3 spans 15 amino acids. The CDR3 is CASSKDRANTGELFF. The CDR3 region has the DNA TGTGCCAGTAGCAAAGACAGGGCCAACACCGGGGAGCTGTTTTTT. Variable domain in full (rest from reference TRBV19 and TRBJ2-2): DGGITQSPKYLFRKEGQNVTLSCEQNLNHDAMYWYRQDPGQGLRLIYYSQIVNDFQKGDIAEGYSVSREKKESFPLTVTSAQKNPTAFYLCASSKDRANTGELFFGEGSRLTVL.